One and the same sample provided the 10 T cell receptor beta chains below, sequenced in a study of T-cell reconstitution after alpha-beta-depleted transplantation in children. Preparation of the TCRbeta library was carried out with unique molecular identifiers. MiXCR was run by TCRdb on the PCR reads, yielding one entry per CDR3 protein. The repertoire includes around 200,000 distinct CDR3 sequences, approximately 15% of them detected once, and 43% sits in the top ten. The material was PBMCs, mostly from graft donor cells, obtained 360 days after TCRalphabeta/CD19-depleted stem cell transplant. Receptor source: a male patient aged 2-9 years who had a stem cell transplant for acute lymphoblastic leukemia, so the T cells may come from the graft donor.

This clonotype has a handful of counts. The rearrangement links TRBV3-1 to TRBJ1-1, with D possibly matching TRBD1 (6 bases). Germline lookup yields CDR1 LGHDT and CDR2 YNNKEL (reference sequence). V was trimmed by 4 bases and J by 4 bases, leaving 10 bases between them. CDR3 length: 13 amino acids. CDR3 loop: CASSRGHLTEAFF. The CDR3 region has the DNA TGTGCCAGCAGCCGGGGACACCTCACTGAAGCTTTCTTT.

This clonotype was counted between two and nine times. V gene TRBV10-3 combines with J gene TRBJ1-2, with D possibly matching TRBD1 (6 bases). The CDR3 consists of 16 residues. The germline CDR1 and CDR2 sequences are ENHRY and SYGVKD. With 5 bases removed from V and 3 bases from J, the gap between germline ends came to 19 bases. The CDR3: CAISTRQADVDYGYTF. The DNA of the CDR3 is TGTGCCATCAGTACTCGACAGGCGGATGTTGACTATGGCTACACCTTC.

Remarks on this clonotype: An end of the junction does not agree with germline; a read error may underlie this. The DNA of the CDR3 is TGCAGCGTGGAAGTGACAGGGATTGCTAAAGAGACCCAGTACTTC. As protein: CSVEVTGIAKETQYF. The chain has TRBV29-1 and TRBJ2-5, with 7 nucleotides matching TRBD1. Germline V CDR1 and CDR2: SQVTM, ANQGSEA. The CDR3 has 15 residues.

This clonotype was found a few times. The chain uses TRBV20-1 and TRBJ2-3; 12 bases fit TRBD1. The V and J ends lost 5 bases and 6 bases, in that order; junction bases with no gene match: 3. This CDR3 contains 13 residues. Germline V gives CDR1 DFQATT, CDR2 SNEGSKA (reference sequence). The CDR3 is CSAPGTGGDTQYF. The CDR3 region has the DNA TGCAGTGCTCCCGGGACAGGGGGCGATACGCAGTATTTT.

This sequence joins TRBV18 and TRBJ2-6, with no clear D. Germline CDR1 KGHSH, CDR2 LQKENI. The V end was cut by 2 bases, the J end by 0 bases, with 8 bases between. The CDR3 runs 16 residues. The CDR3 here is CASSPLMDSGANVLTF. CDR3 sequence (DNA): TGTGCCAGCTCACCATTGATGGACTCTGGGGCCAACGTCCTGACTTTC. Based on the CDR3 plus reference TRBV18 and TRBJ2-6, the full variable domain is NAGVMQNPRHLVRRRGQEARLRCSPMKGHSHVYWYRQLPEEGLKFMVYLQKENIIDESGMPKERFSAEFPKEGPSILRIQQVVRGDSAAYFCASSPLMDSGANVLTFGAGSRLTVL.

Worth noting for this clonotype: One end of the junction fails to match germline, which may point to a read error. The chain is built from TRBV20-1 and TRBJ1-2, with D perhaps matching TRBD1 (6 bases). The CDR3 is 19 amino acids. From germline, CDR1 is DFQATT and CDR2 SNEGSKA (reference sequence). The CDR3 is CSALDGERTAGLLTQRISF. CDR3 in DNA: TGCAGTGCTCTAGATGGGGAGAGGACAGCCGGGTTACTTACCCAACGCATATCCTTC.

This clonotype came up a few times. The CDR3, as DNA: TGTGCCAGCAGCCCAGATGCAGACAGCTCCTACGAGCAGTACTTC. This codes for CASSPDADSSYEQYF. J is TRBJ2-7 and V is TRBV9, with D tentatively TRBD1 (5 bases). CDR1 and CDR2 from the germline V gene are SGDLS and YYNGEE. V was shortened by 4 bases and J by 0 bases, with 14 bases between the two germline ends. CDR3 length: 15 residues.

This clonotype was seen more than once but under ten times. V gene TRBV10-1 combines with J gene TRBJ1-1; D perhaps matches TRBD1 (5 bases). V lost 4 bases to trimming and J lost 1 base, with 10 bases between them. CDR3 length: 14 amino acids. CDR1 and CDR2 (germline): WNHNN, SYGVQD (reference sequence). DNA for the CDR3: TGCGCCAGCAGTGTACCGGGGGAGAACACTGAAGCTTTCTTT. Translated, it gives CASSVPGENTEAFF.

This clonotype occurred a few times. The rearrangement links TRBV11-2 to TRBJ2-2; the match to TRBD1 covers 7 bases. Germline CDR1 and CDR2: SGHAT and FQNNGV. This CDR3 has 18 amino acids. With 5 bases clipped from V and 0 bases from J, the junction kept 12 bases outside the gene matches. CDR3 in DNA: TGTGCCAGCAGCACCACGACAGGGAGTCCGACGAACACCGGGGAGCTGTTTTTT. Translated: CASSTTTGSPTNTGELFF.

V is TRBV20-1 and J is TRBJ2-7; 9 bases match TRBD2. The CDR3 contains 15 residues. V lost 0 bases, J lost 2 bases, and 5 bases stayed unmatched. Looked up from germline, CDR1 is DFQATT and CDR2 is SNEGSKA (reference sequence). The CDR3 region is CSARDRAGGTYEQYF. As DNA, the CDR3 is TGCAGTGCTAGAGATAGGGCGGGGGGGACCTACGAGCAGTACTTC.